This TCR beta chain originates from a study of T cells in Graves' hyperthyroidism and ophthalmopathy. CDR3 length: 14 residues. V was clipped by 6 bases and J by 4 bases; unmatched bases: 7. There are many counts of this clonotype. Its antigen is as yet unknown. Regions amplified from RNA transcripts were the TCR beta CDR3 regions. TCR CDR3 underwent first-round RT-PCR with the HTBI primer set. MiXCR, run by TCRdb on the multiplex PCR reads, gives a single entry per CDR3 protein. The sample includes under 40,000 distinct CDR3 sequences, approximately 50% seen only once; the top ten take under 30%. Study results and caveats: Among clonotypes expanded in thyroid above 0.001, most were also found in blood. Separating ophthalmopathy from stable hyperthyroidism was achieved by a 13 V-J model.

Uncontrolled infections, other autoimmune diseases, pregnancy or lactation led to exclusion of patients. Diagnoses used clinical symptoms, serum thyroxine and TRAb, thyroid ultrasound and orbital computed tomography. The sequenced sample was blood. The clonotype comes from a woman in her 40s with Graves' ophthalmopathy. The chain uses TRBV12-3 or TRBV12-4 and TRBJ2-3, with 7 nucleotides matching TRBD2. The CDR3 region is CASSLRLASDTQYF. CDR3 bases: TGTGCCAGCAGCTTAAGACTAGCCTCAGATACGCAGTATTTT.